The 15 T cell receptor beta chains given below trace back to one sample, sequenced in a study of response to subunit inactivated influenza vaccine (dated by TCRdb to the late 2010s). The method behind the library was RT-PCR. TCRdb lists the instrument as Illumina HiSeq 2500. TCRdb trimmed public reads at Q25 via fastp, called clones via MiXCR and kept in-frame beta chains. Rows are combined by CDR3 protein, so each entry shows the most common genes and DNA. This sample gives about 530,000 distinct CDR3 sequences in total; about an eighth of them show up just once. Together, the top ten hold roughly 10% of the sample. The material sequenced was PBMCs from blood, taken on the day of vaccination. The source is a man in his forties or fifties who received an inactivated influenza vaccine. Donor details come from another sample of the same person, matched by shared clones.

Only a few counts were recorded for this clonotype. The chain's CDR3 is CASSYSVTGLTYEQYF. The CDR3 DNA reads as TGTGCCAGCAGTTACTCGGTAACAGGTTTAACCTACGAGCAGTACTTC. The chain carries TRBV6-5 and TRBJ2-7, with D tentatively TRBD1 (5 bases). Germline CDR1 reads MNHEY; CDR2 reads SVGAGI. The CDR3 has 16 residues. With 0 bases removed from V and 2 bases from J, the gap between germline ends came to 14 bases.

This clonotype turned up a few times. The chain links TRBV6-1 to TRBJ2-2; 8 bases line up with TRBD2. This CDR3 spans 14 amino acids. Germline V lookup: CDR1 MNHNS, CDR2 SASEGT. The J segment lost 9 bases and the V segment lost 7 bases, leaving 10 bases of the junction unmatched. CDR3 in amino acids: CASTLTSAQRELFF. CDR3 DNA: TGTGCCAGCACTCTGACTAGCGCTCAAAGGGAGCTGTTTTTT.

The chain employs TRBV12-3 or TRBV12-4 and TRBJ1-1; weak D call: TRBD1 (5 bases). V lost 6 bases, J lost 1 base, and 24 bases lay in between. The CDR3 contains 18 residues. CDR3 region: CASSPSPVSHGGNTEAFF. CDR3 coding DNA: TGTGCCAGCAGCCCTTCCCCGGTGAGTCACGGGGGGAACACTGAAGCTTTCTTT.

V usage is TRBV4-3 and J usage is TRBJ1-2; D not resolved. The length of the CDR3 is 13 residues. The germline gives CDR1 LGHNA, CDR2 YSLEER. Trimming stripped 0 bases from V and 12 bases from J, with 14 bases between. CDR3 DNA sequence: TGCGCCAGCAGCCAAGATAACCCTAGTACAAACACCTTC. It yields the protein CASSQDNPSTNTF.

This clonotype was observed a handful of times. The V and J genes are TRBV20-1 and TRBJ1-1; perhaps TRBD1 as D (5 bases). The V gene's germline CDR1 is DFQATT and CDR2 SNEGSKA (reference sequence). V was clipped by 0 bases and J by 14 bases, with 10 bases between them. This CDR3 comprises 10 residues. In DNA, the CDR3 is TGCAGTGCTAGAGAGACGGAGGGGTTCTTT. This translates into CSARETEGFF.

This clonotype has only a few counts. The chain combines TRBV2 with TRBJ2-4; either TRBD1 or TRBD2 may fit D (5 bases each). The germline gives CDR1 SNHLY, CDR2 FYNNEI. Trimming pared 6 bases from V and 2 bases from J, leaving 14 bases between. This CDR3 region has 15 residues. The DNA of the CDR3 is TGTGCCAGCAGCACGAGAACGGGACCCAAAAACATTCAGTACTTC. Translating gives CASSTRTGPKNIQYF. The full variable domain, in which reference TRBV2 and TRBJ2-4 provide the parts outside the CDR3, is EPEVTQTPSHQVTQMGQEVILRCVPISNHLYFYWYRQILGQKVEFLVSFYNNEISEKSEIFDDQFSVERPDGSNFTLKIRSTKLEDSAMYFCASSTRTGPKNIQYFGAGTRLSVL.

The rearrangement uses TRBV29-1 and TRBJ2-3, with 8 bases identical to TRBD1. The germline CDR1 and CDR2 sequences are SQVTM and ANQGSEA. The CDR3 is 14 residues long. The V segment lost 7 bases and the J segment 2 bases; nucleotides outside the gene matches: 8. This chain's CDR3 is CSAADRAITDTQYF. CDR3 in DNA: TGCAGCGCCGCGGACAGGGCAATCACAGATACGCAGTATTTT.

The genes are TRBV15 and TRBJ2-1; D is unresolved. V was clipped by 0 bases and J by 7 bases, with 4 bases between them. This CDR3 region has 12 residues. Looked up from germline, CDR1 is LNHNV and CDR2 is YYDKDF (reference sequence). CDR3 bases: TGTGCCACCAGCAGAGATAGAAATGAGCAGTTCTTC. Amino acid sequence: CATSRDRNEQFF.

This clonotype has ten or more counts. CDR3 coding DNA: TGTGCCAGCAGCTTAGGACGGAGTACGCAGTATTTT. Translation gives CASSLGRSTQYF. This chain links TRBV11-3 with TRBJ2-3, with D uncertain. The germline V gene has CDR1 SGHNT and CDR2 YENEEA. The CDR3 consists of 12 residues. Trimming pared 1 base from V and 8 bases from J, leaving 7 bases between.

This rearrangement joins TRBV7-3 to TRBJ2-2; TRBD2 agrees at 12 bases. J lost 2 bases, V lost 5 bases, and 6 bases had no gene match. Germline-derived CDR1 and CDR2 are SGHTA and FQGTGA. The CDR3 has 17 amino acids. CDR3 in DNA: TGTGCCAGCAGCCGGACTAGCGGGATTTTAAACACCGGGGAGCTGTTTTTT. As protein: CASSRTSGILNTGELFF.

V gene TRBV7-9 combines with J gene TRBJ2-5; D uncertain. Trimming cost V 1 base and J 3 bases, with 6 bases left between them. There are 13 residues in the CDR3. Germline V CDR1 and CDR2: SEHNR, FQNEAQ (reference sequence). CDR3 DNA: TGTGCCAGCAGCTTAGTGACGAAAGAGACCCAGTACTTC. Translating it yields CASSLVTKETQYF.

This rearrangement joins TRBV6-5 to TRBJ1-5; 11 positions match TRBD1. The CDR3 is 15 residues long. V shed 4 bases, J shed 6 bases, and the junction held 5 bases outside the gene matches. Germline assignment: CDR1 MNHEY and CDR2 SVGAGI. The CDR3 reads CASSSRTGGFQPQHF. CDR3 DNA: TGTGCCAGCAGTTCCCGGACAGGGGGCTTTCAGCCCCAGCATTTT.

This clonotype was picked up a small number of times. This chain links TRBV7-2 with TRBJ2-5; D may be TRBD1 or TRBD2 (7 bases each). The ends were cut back, 5 bases at V and 5 bases at J, with 21 bases in the middle. Germline CDR1 SGHTA, CDR2 FQGNSA. The CDR3 is 16 amino acids. The CDR3 DNA reads TGTGCCAGCAGCCGCCAGGGGGGGGCGCCCGGGGAGACCCAGTACTTC. The encoded protein is CASSRQGGAPGETQYF.

This clonotype was picked up a small number of times. The V call is TRBV12-3 or TRBV12-4, the J call TRBJ1-5, with a weak D call TRBD1 (6 bases). This CDR3 spans 15 amino acids. V gave up 5 bases and J gave up 0 bases, with 11 bases separating them. The CDR3 DNA reads TGTGCCAGCAGTGACACAGGGAATAGCAATCAGCCCCAGCATTTT. This encodes CASSDTGNSNQPQHF.

In the case of this clonotype: Here the CDR3 omits its conserved ending phenylalanine or tryptophan, so a read error is the likely source. The DNA is left out, because the CDR3 cannot be placed on it with certainty; the CDR3 is given as TCRdb lists it. The chain is built from TRBV5-4 and TRBJ2-1; the D call of TRBD2 is as the table states it, not checked on the DNA. The CDR3 totals 14 residues, both ends included. Germline V lookup: CDR1 SGHNT, CDR2 YYREEE (reference sequence). The CDR3 reads CASGPGLLCDEQLL.